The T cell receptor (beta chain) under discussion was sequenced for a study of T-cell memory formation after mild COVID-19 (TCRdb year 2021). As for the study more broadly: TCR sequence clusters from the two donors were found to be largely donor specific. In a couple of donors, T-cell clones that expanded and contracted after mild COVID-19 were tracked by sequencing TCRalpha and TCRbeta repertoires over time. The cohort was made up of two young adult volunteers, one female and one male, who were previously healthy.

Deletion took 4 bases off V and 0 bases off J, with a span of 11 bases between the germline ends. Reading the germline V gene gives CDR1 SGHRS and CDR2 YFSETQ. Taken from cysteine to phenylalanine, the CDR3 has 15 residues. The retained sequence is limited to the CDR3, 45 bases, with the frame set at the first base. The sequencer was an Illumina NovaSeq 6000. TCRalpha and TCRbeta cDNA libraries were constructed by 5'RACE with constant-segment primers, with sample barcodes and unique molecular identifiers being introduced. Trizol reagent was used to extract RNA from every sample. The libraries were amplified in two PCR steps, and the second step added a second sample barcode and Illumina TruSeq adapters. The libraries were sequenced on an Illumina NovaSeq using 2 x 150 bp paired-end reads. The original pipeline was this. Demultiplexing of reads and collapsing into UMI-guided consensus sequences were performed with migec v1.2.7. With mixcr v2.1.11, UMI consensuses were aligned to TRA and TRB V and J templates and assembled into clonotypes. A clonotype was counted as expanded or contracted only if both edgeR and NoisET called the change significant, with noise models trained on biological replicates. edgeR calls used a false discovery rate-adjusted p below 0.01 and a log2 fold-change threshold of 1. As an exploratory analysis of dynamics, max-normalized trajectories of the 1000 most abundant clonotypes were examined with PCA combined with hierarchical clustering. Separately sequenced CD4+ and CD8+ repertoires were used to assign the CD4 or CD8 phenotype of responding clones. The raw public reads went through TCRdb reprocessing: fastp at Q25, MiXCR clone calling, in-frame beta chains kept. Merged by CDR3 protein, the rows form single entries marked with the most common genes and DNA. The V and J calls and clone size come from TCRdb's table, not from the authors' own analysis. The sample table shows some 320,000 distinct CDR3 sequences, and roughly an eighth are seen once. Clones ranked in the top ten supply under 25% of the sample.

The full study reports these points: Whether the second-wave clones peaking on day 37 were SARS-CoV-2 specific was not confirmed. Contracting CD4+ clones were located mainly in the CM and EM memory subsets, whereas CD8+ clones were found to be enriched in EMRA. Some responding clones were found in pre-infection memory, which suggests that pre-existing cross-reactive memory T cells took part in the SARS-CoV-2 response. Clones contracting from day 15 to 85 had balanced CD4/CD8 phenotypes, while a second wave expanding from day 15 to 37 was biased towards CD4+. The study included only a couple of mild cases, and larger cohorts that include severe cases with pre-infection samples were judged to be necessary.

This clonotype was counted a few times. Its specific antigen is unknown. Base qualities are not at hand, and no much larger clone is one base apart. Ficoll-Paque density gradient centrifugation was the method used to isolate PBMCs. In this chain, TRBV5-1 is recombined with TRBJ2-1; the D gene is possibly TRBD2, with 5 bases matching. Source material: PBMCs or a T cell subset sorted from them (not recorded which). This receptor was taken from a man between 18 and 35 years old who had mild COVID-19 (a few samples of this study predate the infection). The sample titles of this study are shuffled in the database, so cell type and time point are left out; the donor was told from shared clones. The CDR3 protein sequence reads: CASSRGMSSYNEQFF. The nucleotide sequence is TGCGCCAGCAGCCGAGGGATGAGCTCCTACAATGAGCAGTTCTTC.